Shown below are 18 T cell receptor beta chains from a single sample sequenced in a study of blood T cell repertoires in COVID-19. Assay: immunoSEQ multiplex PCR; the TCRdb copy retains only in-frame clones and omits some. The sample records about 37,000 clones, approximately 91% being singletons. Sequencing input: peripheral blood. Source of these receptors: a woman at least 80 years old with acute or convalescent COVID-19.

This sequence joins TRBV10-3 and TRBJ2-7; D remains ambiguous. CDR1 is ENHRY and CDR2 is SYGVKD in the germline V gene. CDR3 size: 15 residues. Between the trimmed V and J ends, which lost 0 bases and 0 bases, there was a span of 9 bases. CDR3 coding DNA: TGTGCCATCAGTGAGTCTGCGGCAAGCTCCTACGAGCAGTACTTC. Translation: CAISESAASSYEQYF.

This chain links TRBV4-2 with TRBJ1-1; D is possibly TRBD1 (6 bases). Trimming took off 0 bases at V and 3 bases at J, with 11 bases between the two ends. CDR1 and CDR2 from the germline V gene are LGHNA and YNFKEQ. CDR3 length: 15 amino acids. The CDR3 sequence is CASSQEGQGYTEAFF. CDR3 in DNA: TGTGCCAGCAGCCAAGAAGGGCAGGGGTACACTGAAGCTTTCTTT.

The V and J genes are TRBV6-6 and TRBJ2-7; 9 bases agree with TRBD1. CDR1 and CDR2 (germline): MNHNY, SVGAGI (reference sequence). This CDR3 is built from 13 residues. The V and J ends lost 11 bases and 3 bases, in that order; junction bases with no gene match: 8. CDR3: CAAARQGVYEQYF. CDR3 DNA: TGTGCCGCCGCGAGACAGGGGGTCTACGAGCAGTACTTC.

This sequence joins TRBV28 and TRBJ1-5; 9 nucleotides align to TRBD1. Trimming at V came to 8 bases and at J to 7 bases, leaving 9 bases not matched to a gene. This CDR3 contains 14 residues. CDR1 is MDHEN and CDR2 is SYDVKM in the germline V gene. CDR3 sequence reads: CASVFTQGAQPQHF. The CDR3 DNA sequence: TGTGCCAGCGTATTTACACAGGGGGCACAGCCCCAGCATTTT. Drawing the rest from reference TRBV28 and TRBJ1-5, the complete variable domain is DVKVTQSSRYLVKRTGEKVFLECVQDMDHENMFWYRQDPGLGLRLIYFSYDVKMKEKGDIPEGYSVSREKKERFSLILESASTNQTSMYLCASVFTQGAQPQHFGDGTRLSIL.

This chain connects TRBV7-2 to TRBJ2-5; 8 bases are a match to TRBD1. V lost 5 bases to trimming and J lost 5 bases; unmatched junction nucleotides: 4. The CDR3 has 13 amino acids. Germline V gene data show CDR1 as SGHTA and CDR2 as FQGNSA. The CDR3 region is CASSQRTGETQYF. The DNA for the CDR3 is TGTGCCAGCAGCCAAAGGACAGGGGAGACCCAGTACTTC. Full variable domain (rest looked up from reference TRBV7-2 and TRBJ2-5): GAGVSQSPSNKVTEKGKDVELRCDPISGHTALYWYRQSLGQGLEFLIYFQGNSAPDKSGLPSDRFSAERTGGSVSTLTIQRTQQEDSAVYLCASSQRTGETQYFGPGTRLLVL.

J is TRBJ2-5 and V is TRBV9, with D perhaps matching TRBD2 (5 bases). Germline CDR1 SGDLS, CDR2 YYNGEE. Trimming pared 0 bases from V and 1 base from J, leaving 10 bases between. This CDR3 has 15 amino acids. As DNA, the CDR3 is TGTGCCAGCAGCGTAGTCTCGGGGAGCCAAGAGACCCAGTACTTC. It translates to CASSVVSGSQETQYF.

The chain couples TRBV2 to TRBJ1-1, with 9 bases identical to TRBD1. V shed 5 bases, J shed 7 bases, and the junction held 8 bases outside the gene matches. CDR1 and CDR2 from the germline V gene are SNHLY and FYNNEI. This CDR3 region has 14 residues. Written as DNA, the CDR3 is TGTGCCAGCAGTCGGGACAGGGAACGAAGTGAAGCTTTCTTT. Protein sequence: CASSRDRERSEAFF.

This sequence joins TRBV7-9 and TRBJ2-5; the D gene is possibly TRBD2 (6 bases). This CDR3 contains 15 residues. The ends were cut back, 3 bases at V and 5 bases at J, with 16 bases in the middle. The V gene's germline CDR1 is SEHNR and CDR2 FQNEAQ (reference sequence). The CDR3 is CASSFPGLTRETQYF. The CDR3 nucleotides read TGTGCCAGCAGCTTTCCGGGACTGACGAGGGAGACCCAGTACTTC.

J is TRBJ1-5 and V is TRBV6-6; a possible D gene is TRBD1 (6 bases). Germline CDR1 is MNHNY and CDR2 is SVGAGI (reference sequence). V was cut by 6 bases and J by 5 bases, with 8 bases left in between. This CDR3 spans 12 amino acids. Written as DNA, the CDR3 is TGTGCCAGCAGAGGGGGGGATCAGCCCCAGCATTTT. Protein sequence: CASRGGDQPQHF.

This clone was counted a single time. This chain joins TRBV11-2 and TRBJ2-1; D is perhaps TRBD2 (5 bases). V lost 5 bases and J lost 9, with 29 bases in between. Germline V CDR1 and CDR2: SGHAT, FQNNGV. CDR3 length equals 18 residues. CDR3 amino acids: CASSPTTRFRPLRSEQFF. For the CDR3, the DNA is TGTGCCAGCAGCCCGACCACTAGATTCCGGCCCCTCCGATCTGAGCAGTTCTTC.

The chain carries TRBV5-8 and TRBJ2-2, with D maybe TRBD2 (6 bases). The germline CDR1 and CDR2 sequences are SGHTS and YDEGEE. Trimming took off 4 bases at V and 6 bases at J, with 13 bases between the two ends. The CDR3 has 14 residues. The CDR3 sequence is CASSAGGLAGELFF. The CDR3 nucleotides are TGTGCCAGCAGCGCTGGAGGGTTGGCCGGGGAGCTGTTTTTT.

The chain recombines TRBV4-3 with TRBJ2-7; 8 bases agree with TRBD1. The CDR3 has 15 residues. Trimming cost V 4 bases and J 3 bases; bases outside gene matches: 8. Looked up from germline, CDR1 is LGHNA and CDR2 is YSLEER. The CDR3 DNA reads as TGCGCCAGCAGCCTACTCTACAGGGGGGACTACGAGCAGTACTTC. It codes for CASSLLYRGDYEQYF.

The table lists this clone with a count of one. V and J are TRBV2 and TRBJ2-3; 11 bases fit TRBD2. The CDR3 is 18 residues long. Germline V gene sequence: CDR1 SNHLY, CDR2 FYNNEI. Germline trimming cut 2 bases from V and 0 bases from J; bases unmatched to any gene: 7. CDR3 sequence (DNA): TGTGCCAGCAGTGAAAGGCTAGCGGGGGGATTAAGCACAGATACGCAGTATTTT. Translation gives CASSERLAGGLSTDTQYF.

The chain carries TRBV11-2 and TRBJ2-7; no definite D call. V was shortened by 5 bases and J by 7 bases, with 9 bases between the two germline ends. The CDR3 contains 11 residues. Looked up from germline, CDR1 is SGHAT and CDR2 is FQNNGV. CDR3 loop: CASSVSWEQYF. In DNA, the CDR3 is TGTGCCAGCAGCGTTAGCTGGGAGCAGTACTTC.

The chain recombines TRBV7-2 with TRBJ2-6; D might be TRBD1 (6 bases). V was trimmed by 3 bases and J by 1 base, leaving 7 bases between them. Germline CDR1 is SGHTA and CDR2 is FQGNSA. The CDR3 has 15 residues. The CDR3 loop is CASSFGQSGANVLTF. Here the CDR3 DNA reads TGTGCCAGCAGCTTCGGACAGTCTGGGGCCAACGTCCTGACTTTC.

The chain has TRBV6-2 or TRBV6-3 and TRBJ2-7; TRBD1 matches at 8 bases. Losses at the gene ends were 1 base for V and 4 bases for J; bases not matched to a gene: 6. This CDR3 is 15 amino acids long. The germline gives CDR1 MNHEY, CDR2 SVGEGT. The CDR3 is CASSYWTGSAYEQYF. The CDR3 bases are TGTGCCAGCAGTTACTGGACAGGGTCTGCGTACGAGCAGTACTTC.

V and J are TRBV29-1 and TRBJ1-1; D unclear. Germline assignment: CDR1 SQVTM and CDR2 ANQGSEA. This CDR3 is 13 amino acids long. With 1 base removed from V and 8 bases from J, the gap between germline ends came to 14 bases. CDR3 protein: CSVEVSGFDEAFF. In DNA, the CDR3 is TGCAGCGTTGAAGTTTCGGGTTTCGACGAAGCTTTCTTT.

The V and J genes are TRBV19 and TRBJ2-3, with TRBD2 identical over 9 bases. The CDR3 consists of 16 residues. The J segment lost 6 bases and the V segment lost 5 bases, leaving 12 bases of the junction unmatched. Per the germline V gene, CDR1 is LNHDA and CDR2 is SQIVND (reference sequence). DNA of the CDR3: TGTGCCAGTAGTCCCCGGGGTAGCGGGGGCCCTGATACGCAGTATTTT. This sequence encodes CASSPRGSGGPDTQYF.